The present T cell receptor (beta chain) was sequenced within a study of shared clonotypes between healthy human individuals. Findings of the study overall: Rarefaction showed that sequencing of sorted subsets was incomplete (despite large depth).

This CDR3 is 16 amino acids long. Trimming took off 1 base at V and 5 bases at J, with 14 bases between the two ends. Germline loops: CDR1 LGHNA, CDR2 YSLEER. Profiling relied on immunoSEQ multiplex PCR, and the TCRdb table lists in-frame clones only, not all of them. The table has around 2.5 million clones, roughly 93% seen once. The authors divided CD4+ cells into CD45RA+ naive and CD45RA-negative memory subsets. Turning to this clone: Its antigen is unknown.

The chain joins TRBV4-3 to TRBJ1-4; D remains ambiguous. The sample was naive CD4+ T cells from PBMCs. Subset here: CD45RA+ positively selected. The clonotype was recovered from a man aged 18 to 35 in good health. Some clones in this sample may be carry-over from other donors' samples. The CDR3 sequence is CASSQGLAVGNEKLFF. The CDR3 coding sequence is TGCGCCAGCAGCCAAGGTTTGGCGGTTGGGAATGAAAAACTGTTTTTT.